What follows describes a single T cell receptor beta chain. Measured with immunoSEQ multiplex PCR; TCRdb has only the in-frame clones, and not every one. The sample lists over 200,000 clones, nearly 90% occurring once. Deletions cut 1 base from V and 4 bases from J, with 6 bases between. The germline V gene has CDR1 SGHTA and CDR2 FQGNSA. CDR3 size: 13 residues. These data belong to a study of blood T cell repertoires in COVID-19. The clonotype comes from a woman younger than 35 who had recovered from COVID-19. The rearrangement uses TRBV7-2 and TRBJ2-3; D unclear. Sample: peripheral blood. Here the CDR3 DNA reads TGTGCCAGCAGCTTAGGGAGTTCAGATACGCAGTATTTT. Protein sequence: CASSLGSSDTQYF. Variable domain in full (rest from reference TRBV7-2 and TRBJ2-3): GAGVSQSPSNKVTEKGKDVELRCDPISGHTALYWYRQSLGQGLEFLIYFQGNSAPDKSGLPSDRFSAERTGGSVSTLTIQRTQQEDSAVYLCASSLGSSDTQYFGPGTRLTVL.